This TCR beta chain was sequenced in a study of T cell repertoires in aging, cancer and after chemotherapy. Within the sample, this clonotype is medium-sized. Amplification of TCR beta used genomic DNA extracted from peripheral blood. Rearranged V-D-J TRB sequences were amplified with a mixed TRB-A/B primer pool. TCRdb reprocessed the multiplex PCR reads with MiXCR, giving one entry per CDR3 protein. The data contain around 1,600 distinct CDR3 sequences, about 20% of them singletons. The receptor was derived from a human donor with a blood cancer. The material sequenced was blood.

This CDR3 reads CASSSRDTNNYGYTF. DNA of the CDR3: TGTGCCAGCAGTTCCCGGGACACAAATAACTATGGCTACACCTTC. The rearrangement links TRBV27 to TRBJ1-2, with D tentatively TRBD1 (6 bases). The CDR3 covers 15 residues. V was clipped by 4 bases and J by 1 base, with 13 bases between them. Per the germline V gene, CDR1 is MNHEY and CDR2 is SMNVEV (reference sequence).